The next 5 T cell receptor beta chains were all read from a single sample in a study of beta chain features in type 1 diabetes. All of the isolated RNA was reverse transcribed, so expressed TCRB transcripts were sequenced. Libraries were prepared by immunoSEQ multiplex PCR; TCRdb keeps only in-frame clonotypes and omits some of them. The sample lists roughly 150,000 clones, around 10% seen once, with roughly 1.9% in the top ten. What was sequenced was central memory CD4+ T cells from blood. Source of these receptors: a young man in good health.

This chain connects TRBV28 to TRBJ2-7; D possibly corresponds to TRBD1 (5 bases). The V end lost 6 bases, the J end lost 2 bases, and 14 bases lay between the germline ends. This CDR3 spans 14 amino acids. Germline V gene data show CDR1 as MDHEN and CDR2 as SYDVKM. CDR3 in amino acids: CASSLTGPPYEQYF. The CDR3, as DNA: TGTGCCAGCAGCCTAACAGGACCTCCCTACGAGCAGTACTTC.

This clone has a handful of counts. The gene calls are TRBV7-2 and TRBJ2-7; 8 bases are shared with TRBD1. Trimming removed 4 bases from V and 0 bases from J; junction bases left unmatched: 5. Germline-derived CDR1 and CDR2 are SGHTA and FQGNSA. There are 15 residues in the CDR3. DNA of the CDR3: TGTGCCAGCAGCTCAAGACAGGGGTCCTCCTACGAGCAGTACTTC. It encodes CASSSRQGSSYEQYF.

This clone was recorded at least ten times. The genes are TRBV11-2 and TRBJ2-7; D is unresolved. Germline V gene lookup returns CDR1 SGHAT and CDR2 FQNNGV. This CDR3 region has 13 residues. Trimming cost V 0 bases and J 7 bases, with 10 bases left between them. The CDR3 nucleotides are TGTGCCAGCAGCTTAGATCCGGTCATGGAGCAGTACTTC. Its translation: CASSLDPVMEQYF.

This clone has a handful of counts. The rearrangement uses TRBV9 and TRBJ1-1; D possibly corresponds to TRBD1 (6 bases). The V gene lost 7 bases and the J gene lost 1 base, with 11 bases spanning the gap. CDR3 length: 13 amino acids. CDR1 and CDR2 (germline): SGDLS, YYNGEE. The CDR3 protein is CASQRQENTEAFF. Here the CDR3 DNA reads TGTGCCAGCCAAAGACAGGAGAACACTGAAGCTTTCTTT.

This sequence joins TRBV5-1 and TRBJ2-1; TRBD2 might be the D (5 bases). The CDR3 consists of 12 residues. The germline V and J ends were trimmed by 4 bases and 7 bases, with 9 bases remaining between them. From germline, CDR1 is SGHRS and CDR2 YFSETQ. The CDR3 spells CASSQTTNEQFF. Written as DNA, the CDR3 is TGCGCCAGCAGCCAGACTACTAATGAGCAGTTCTTC.